A single sample is the source of the 19 T cell receptor beta chains below, sequenced in a study of beta chain features in type 1 diabetes. Study results and caveats: The study found moderately but significantly shorter TCRB CDR3s in all four CD4+ subsets of Type 1 diabetes patients.

Their target antigens are unknown. The sequenced template was cDNA made from the entire isolated RNA. Some clones are missing from TCRdb's copy, which holds only in-frame ones; the method was immunoSEQ multiplex PCR. The table lists around 260,000 clones, approximately 24% of them singletons. Sequenced sample: naive CD4+ T cells from blood. The receptors here all came from a woman aged 25 to 39 with type 1 diabetes.

The CDR3 nucleotides read TGTGCCAGCAGTTCGGGACAGTCCTACGAGCAGTACTTC. This sequence encodes CASSSGQSYEQYF. The J gene is TRBJ2-7, the V gene TRBV2, with TRBD1 identical over 7 bases. The CDR3 is 13 amino acids. The V gene end was trimmed by 5 bases and the J gene end by 1 base; junction bases not matched to a gene: 2. From germline, CDR1 is SNHLY and CDR2 FYNNEI.

The chain uses TRBV30 and TRBJ1-2, with a weak D call TRBD1 (6 bases). The V end was cut by 7 bases, the J end by 7 bases, with 16 bases between. Germline V CDR1 and CDR2: GTSNPN, SVGIG (reference sequence). The length of the CDR3 is 12 residues. CDR3 sequence reads: CAYTTGLGGYTF. The CDR3 DNA reads TGTGCCTACACAACAGGGTTGGGTGGCTACACCTTC.

This clone has just a few counts. This chain connects TRBV28 to TRBJ2-1, with TRBD1 matching over 12 bases. CDR1 MDHEN and CDR2 SYDVKM come from the germline V gene. CDR3 length equals 16 residues. Trimming removed 8 bases from V and 6 bases from J; junction bases left unmatched: 11. The CDR3 DNA reads TGTGCCAGCGGATCCGCGGGACAGGGGGCCTCCAATGAGCAGTTCTTC. It specifies CASGSAGQGASNEQFF.

This clone was observed once. The chain joins TRBV2 to TRBJ2-5; D gene unclear. Per the germline V gene, CDR1 is SNHLY and CDR2 is FYNNEI. V lost 6 bases and J 5 bases, leaving 7 bases between the germline ends. The CDR3 loop spans 11 amino acids. CDR3 bases: TGTGCCAGCAGACTCGAGGAGACCCAGTACTTC. Translating gives CASRLEETQYF.

This clone was counted only a few times. The chain has TRBV5-4 and TRBJ2-2; 9 nucleotides align to TRBD1. Germline assignment: CDR1 SGHNT and CDR2 YYREEE (reference sequence). The junction had 8 bases not matched to a gene; V was cut back by 5 bases and J by 3 bases. The CDR3 has 16 residues. The CDR3 region is CASRPPGQGDTGELFF. Written as DNA, the CDR3 is TGTGCCAGCAGACCCCCGGGACAGGGAGACACCGGGGAGCTGTTTTTT.

The chain has TRBV7-9 and TRBJ2-5; a weak D match, TRBD1 (6 bases). The germline gives CDR1 SEHNR, CDR2 FQNEAQ (reference sequence). Trimming took off 5 bases at V and 0 bases at J, with 10 bases between the two ends. The CDR3 totals 14 residues. This chain's CDR3 is CASSPGQNQETQYF. The CDR3 DNA sequence: TGTGCCAGCAGCCCCGGACAGAACCAAGAGACCCAGTACTTC.

V and J are TRBV21-1 and TRBJ1-2. TRBV21-1 is designated a pseudogene. The CDR3 sequence is 14 residues long. The CDR3: CASTTPEESHGYTF. CDR3 sequence (DNA): TGTGCCAGCACCACTCCGGAGGAAAGTCATGGCTACACCTTC.

This sequence joins TRBV30 and TRBJ1-2; D possibly corresponds to TRBD1 (6 bases). CDR1 is GTSNPN, CDR2 SVGIG, per germline (reference sequence). The V and J ends lost 0 bases and 2 bases respectively, with 16 bases between them. The CDR3 runs to 16 residues. This CDR3 is CAWSVGRGISNYGYTF. The CDR3 DNA reads TGTGCCTGGAGTGTTGGCAGGGGAATTTCGAACTATGGCTACACCTTC.

V usage is TRBV20-1 and J usage is TRBJ1-2; unclear D gene. The germline CDR1 and CDR2 sequences are DFQATT and SNEGSKA (reference sequence). The germline V and J ends were trimmed by 0 bases and 4 bases, with 3 bases remaining between them. The CDR3 contains 11 residues. The CDR3 loop reads CSARDGYGYTF. CDR3 nucleotides: TGCAGTGCTAGAGACGGCTATGGCTACACCTTC.

The sample holds a few counts of this clone. V gene TRBV6-5 combines with J gene TRBJ2-7, with 7 bases fitting TRBD2. Germline trimming cut 10 bases from V and 1 base from J; bases unmatched to any gene: 10. Germline V CDR1 and CDR2: MNHEY, SVGAGI. CDR3 length: 14 residues. Written as DNA, the CDR3 is TGTGCCACCCGGCCCCTAGCGGAATCCTACGAGCAGTACTTC. It yields the protein CATRPLAESYEQYF.

The chain combines TRBV7-2 with TRBJ1-1; no firm D call. Trimming removed 6 bases from V and 1 base from J, with 9 bases in between. The V gene's germline CDR1 is SGHTA and CDR2 FQGNSA. The CDR3 totals 13 residues. CDR3: CASRTDTNTEAFF. The CDR3 bases are TGTGCCAGCAGGACCGACACGAACACTGAAGCTTTCTTT.

This rearrangement joins TRBV13 to TRBJ1-5, with TRBD1 matching 9 bases. The germline gives CDR1 PRHDT, CDR2 FYEKMQ (reference sequence). Trimming removed 5 bases from V and 2 bases from J; junction bases left unmatched: 7. The CDR3 is 16 amino acids. CDR3 in amino acids: CASSKMTGGGNQPQHF. DNA of the CDR3: TGTGCCAGCAGCAAGATGACAGGGGGAGGCAATCAGCCCCAGCATTTT.

This sequence joins TRBV29-1 and TRBJ2-3; 10 nucleotides line up with TRBD2. CDR3 size: 16 residues. J was trimmed by 2 bases and V by 6 bases; bases with no gene match: 11. Germline CDR1 is SQVTM and CDR2 is ANQGSEA. CDR3 in amino acids: CSVQSLAGAFTDTQYF. CDR3 in DNA: TGCAGCGTCCAAAGTCTAGCGGGAGCGTTCACAGATACGCAGTATTTT.

The chain employs TRBV25-1 and TRBJ2-2; 10 bases agree with TRBD2. CDR3 size: 16 residues. Germline V lookup: CDR1 MGHDK, CDR2 SYGVNS. With V trimmed by 1 base and J by 7 bases, 6 bases remained unmatched. The CDR3 is CASSELGAGGVGELFF. The DNA for the CDR3 is TGTGCCAGCAGTGAATTAGGAGCGGGAGGGGTCGGGGAGCTGTTTTTT.

The chain has TRBV25-1 and TRBJ1-1, with TRBD1 identical over 12 bases. The CDR3 is 15 residues long. Unmatched junction bases numbered 3, after V lost 2 bases and J lost 5 bases. CDR1 and CDR2 from the germline V gene are MGHDK and SYGVNS. In nucleotides, the CDR3 is TGTGCCAGCAGTGAACGGGACAGGGGGCATACTGAAGCTTTCTTT. It translates to CASSERDRGHTEAFF.

The chain carries TRBV30 and TRBJ2-7; D is perhaps TRBD1 (5 bases). V lost 4 bases and J 5 bases, leaving 9 bases between the germline ends. This CDR3 is 11 amino acids long. Germline V gene data show CDR1 as GTSNPN and CDR2 as SVGIG (reference sequence). CDR3 sequence reads: CAWTGFHEQYF. The DNA for the CDR3 is TGTGCCTGGACAGGGTTTCACGAGCAGTACTTC.

This rearrangement joins TRBV29-1 to TRBJ2-1, with D maybe TRBD1 (6 bases). The CDR3 has 12 residues. The V end lost 6 bases, the J end lost 4 bases, and 10 bases lay between the germline ends. Germline CDR1 SQVTM, CDR2 ANQGSEA. The CDR3 here is CSVRDKYNEQFF. Written as DNA, the CDR3 is TGCAGCGTCCGGGACAAGTACAATGAGCAGTTCTTC.

Turning to this clone: An end of the junction does not agree with germline; a read error may underlie this. The J gene is TRBJ1-1, the V gene TRBV6-1; no definite D call. From germline, CDR1 is MNHNS and CDR2 SASEGT. The length of the CDR3 is 12 residues. CDR3 in DNA: TGTGCCAGCAGTTTTAGAAACAGTGAAGCTTTCTTT. It codes for CASSFRNSEAFF.

This clone has more than one count but fewer than ten. The chain combines TRBV9 with TRBJ2-6; D is perhaps TRBD1 (6 bases). CDR3 length: 17 residues. The germline V and J ends were trimmed by 0 bases and 0 bases, with 10 bases remaining between them. Looked up from germline, CDR1 is SGDLS and CDR2 is YYNGEE. DNA for the CDR3: TGTGCCAGCAGCGTAGCTGACAGGAGCTCTGGGGCCAACGTCCTGACTTTC. This translates into CASSVADRSSGANVLTF.